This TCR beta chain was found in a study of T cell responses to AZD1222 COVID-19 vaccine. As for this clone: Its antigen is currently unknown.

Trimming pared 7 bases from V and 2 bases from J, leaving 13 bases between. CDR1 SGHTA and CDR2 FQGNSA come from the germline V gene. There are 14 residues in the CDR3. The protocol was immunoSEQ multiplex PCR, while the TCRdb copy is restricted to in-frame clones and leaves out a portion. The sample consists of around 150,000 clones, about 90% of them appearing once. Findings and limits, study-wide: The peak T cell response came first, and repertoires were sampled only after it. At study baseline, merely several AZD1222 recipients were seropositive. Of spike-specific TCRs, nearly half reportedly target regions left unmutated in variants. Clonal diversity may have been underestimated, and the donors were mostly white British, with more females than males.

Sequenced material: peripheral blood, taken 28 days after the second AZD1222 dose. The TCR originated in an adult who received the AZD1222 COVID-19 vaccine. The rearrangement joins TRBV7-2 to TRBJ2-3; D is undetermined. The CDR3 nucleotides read TGTGCCAGCACCCTAGGGCGCTACACAGATACGCAGTATTTT. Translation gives CASTLGRYTDTQYF.